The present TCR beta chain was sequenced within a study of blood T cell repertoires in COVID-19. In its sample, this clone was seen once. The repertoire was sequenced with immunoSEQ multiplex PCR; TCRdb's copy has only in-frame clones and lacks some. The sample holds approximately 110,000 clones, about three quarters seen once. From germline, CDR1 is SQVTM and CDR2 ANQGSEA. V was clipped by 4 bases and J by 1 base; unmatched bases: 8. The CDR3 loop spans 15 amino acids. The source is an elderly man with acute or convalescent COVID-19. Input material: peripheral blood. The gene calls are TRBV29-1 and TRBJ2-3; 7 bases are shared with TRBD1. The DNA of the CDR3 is TGCAGCGTTGTAGATACAGGGGATGGCACAGATACGCAGTATTTT. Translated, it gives CSVVDTGDGTDTQYF.